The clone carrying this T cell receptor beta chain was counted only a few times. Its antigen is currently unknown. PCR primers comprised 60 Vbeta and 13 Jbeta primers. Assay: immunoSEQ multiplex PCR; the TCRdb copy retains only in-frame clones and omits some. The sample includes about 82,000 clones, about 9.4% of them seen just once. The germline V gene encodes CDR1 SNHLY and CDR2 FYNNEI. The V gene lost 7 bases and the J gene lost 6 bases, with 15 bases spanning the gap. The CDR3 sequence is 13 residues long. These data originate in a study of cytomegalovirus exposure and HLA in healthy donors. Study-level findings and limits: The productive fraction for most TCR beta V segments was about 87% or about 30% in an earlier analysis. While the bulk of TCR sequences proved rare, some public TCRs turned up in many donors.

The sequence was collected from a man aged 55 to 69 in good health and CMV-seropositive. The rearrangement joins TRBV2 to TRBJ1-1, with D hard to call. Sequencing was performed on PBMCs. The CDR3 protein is CASKRQHLSEAFF. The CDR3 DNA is TGTGCCAGCAAGCGGCAGCACCTGTCTGAAGCTTTCTTT.